Following are 20 T cell receptor beta chains from one sample sequenced in a study of STAT5B mutations in CD4+ large granular lymphocyte leukemia. Only in-frame clones appear in the TCRdb table, and some are missing; sequencing was by immunoSEQ multiplex PCR. The repertoire holds approximately 30,000 clones, with 65% to 70% as singletons. The specimen was CD4+ T cells from blood buffy coats. These receptor sequences come from a human donor in good health.

The chain has TRBV28 and TRBJ1-5; TRBD1 might be the D (5 bases). CDR1 is MDHEN and CDR2 is SYDVKM in the germline V gene. The CDR3 extends over 15 amino acids. V dropped 6 bases and J dropped 0 bases, with 12 bases sitting between them. The CDR3 DNA reads as TGTGCCAGCAGCCCCTCCGGGGGTAGCAATCAGCCCCAGCATTTT. Protein: CASSPSGGSNQPQHF. Full variable domain (outside the CDR3, taken from reference TRBV28 and TRBJ1-5): DVKVTQSSRYLVKRTGEKVFLECVQDMDHENMFWYRQDPGLGLRLIYFSYDVKMKEKGDIPEGYSVSREKKERFSLILESASTNQTSMYLCASSPSGGSNQPQHFGDGTRLSIL.

This clone was detected a few times. This rearrangement joins TRBV7-6 to TRBJ1-1; maybe TRBD1 (6 bases). The CDR3 covers 15 residues. V shed 1 base and J shed 2 bases, with 11 bases lying between them. Germline CDR1 reads SGHVS; CDR2 reads FNYEAQ. CDR3 protein: CASSLGQGPNTEAFF. The CDR3 DNA reads as TGTGCCAGCAGCTTAGGGCAGGGGCCTAACACTGAAGCTTTCTTT.

The CDR3 DNA follows: TGTGCCAGCACTCCGGGACAGGGGGTGGAGACCCAGTACTTC. Its protein is CASTPGQGVETQYF. The chain employs TRBV6-1 and TRBJ2-5; TRBD1 aligns across 11 bases. Trimming cost V 7 bases and J 5 bases; bases outside gene matches: 6. Germline V gene sequence: CDR1 MNHNS, CDR2 SASEGT. The CDR3 spans 14 residues.

V is TRBV2 and J is TRBJ1-1; D is uncertain. With 4 bases removed from V and 1 base from J, the gap between germline ends came to 7 bases. In germline, CDR1 is SNHLY, CDR2 FYNNEI. This CDR3 contains 13 residues. Here the CDR3 reads CASSGRGNTEAFF. The CDR3 nucleotides read TGTGCCAGCAGTGGACGGGGGAACACTGAAGCTTTCTTT.

The chain joins TRBV2 to TRBJ1-3; tentative D call: TRBD1 (5 bases). Trimming took 5 bases from V and 4 from J, leaving 15 bases between them. The CDR3 contains 15 residues. Germline V gene sequence: CDR1 SNHLY, CDR2 FYNNEI. CDR3 protein: CASSKIDRAGNTIYF. The DNA of the CDR3 is TGTGCCAGCAGTAAGATAGACAGAGCAGGAAACACCATATATTTT.

A single count supports this clone. CDR3 in DNA: TGTGCCAGCAGCCAAGTAGACAGGGAGGAGAATCAGCCCCAGCATTTT. The encoded protein is CASSQVDREENQPQHF. The chain uses TRBV4-2 and TRBJ1-5; 7 nucleotides line up with TRBD1. CDR3 length equals 16 residues. CDR1 LGHNA and CDR2 YNFKEQ come from the germline V gene. With 1 base clipped from V and 4 bases from J, the junction kept 7 bases outside the gene matches.

This clone is a singleton in its sample. This CDR3 is CASSPFQATPNEQYF. The CDR3 DNA sequence: TGTGCCAGCAGCCCCTTCCAGGCGACTCCTAACGAGCAGTACTTC. The genes are TRBV5-4 and TRBJ2-7; D is unresolved. Germline CDR1 reads SGHNT; CDR2 reads YYREEE (reference sequence). The CDR3 runs 15 residues. V was pared by 4 bases and J by 5 bases, with 19 bases between.

The V and J genes are TRBV5-1 and TRBJ1-2; no definite D call. CDR1 and CDR2 (germline): SGHRS, YFSETQ. V was cut by 2 bases and J by 1 base, with 9 bases left in between. The CDR3 loop spans 14 amino acids. The CDR3: CASSFPGNNYGYTF. The CDR3 DNA sequence: TGCGCCAGCAGCTTCCCGGGAAATAACTATGGCTACACCTTC. The variable domain in full, completed from reference TRBV5-1 and TRBJ1-2, reads KAGVTQTPRYLIKTRGQQVTLSCSPISGHRSVSWYQQTPGQGLQFLFEYFSETQRNKGNFPGRFSGRQFSNSRSEMNVSTLELGDSALYLCASSFPGNNYGYTFGSGTRLTVV.

This clone has a handful of counts. This sequence joins TRBV19 and TRBJ1-5, with 8 bases that match TRBD1. CDR1 is LNHDA and CDR2 is SQIVND in the germline V gene (reference sequence). The CDR3 length is 15 residues. V was clipped by 3 bases and J by 11 bases; unmatched bases: 12. The CDR3 bases are TGTGCCAGTAGTATCAAGACAGGGGTCCAGGGGGCCCAGCATTTT. Amino acid sequence: CASSIKTGVQGAQHF.

CDR3 sequence: CASSERDRVYGYTF. The DNA of the CDR3 is TGTGCCAGCAGTGAAAGGGACCGCGTCTATGGCTACACCTTC. The V and J genes are TRBV21-1 and TRBJ1-2. TRBV21-1 is marked as a pseudogene. The CDR3 is 14 amino acids.

This rearrangement joins TRBV10-1 to TRBJ2-2; D is possibly TRBD2 (5 bases). The V gene's germline CDR1 is WNHNN and CDR2 SYGVQD (reference sequence). Between the trimmed V and J ends, which lost 3 bases and 6 bases, there was a span of 11 bases. This CDR3 region has 14 residues. The CDR3 nucleotides read TGCGCCAGCAGTGATCGGGGAATGGCCGGGGAGCTGTTTTTT. It yields the protein CASSDRGMAGELFF.

The CDR3: CAISAGAPPGNTIYF. CDR3 bases: TGTGCCATCAGTGCGGGGGCTCCTCCCGGAAACACCATATATTTT. This rearrangement joins TRBV10-3 to TRBJ1-3; a possible D gene is TRBD1 (6 bases). The CDR3 extends over 15 amino acids. Trimming stripped 4 bases from V and 4 bases from J, with 14 bases between. Per the germline V gene, CDR1 is ENHRY and CDR2 is SYGVKD.

This sequence joins TRBV5-1 and TRBJ2-2; no clear D gene. V dropped 0 bases and J dropped 6 bases, with 15 bases sitting between them. Germline V gene lookup returns CDR1 SGHRS and CDR2 YFSETQ. The CDR3 sequence is 16 residues long. CDR3 sequence: CASSLGPPVGSGELFF. In DNA, the CDR3 is TGCGCCAGCAGCTTGGGACCCCCCGTAGGATCCGGGGAGCTGTTTTTT.

This clone was recorded a few times. The rearrangement links TRBV4-1 to TRBJ1-6, with 9 bases fitting TRBD1. The V and J ends lost 2 bases and 10 bases, in that order; junction bases with no gene match: 6. Germline V gene sequence: CDR1 MGHRA, CDR2 YSYEKL. The CDR3 contains 15 residues. The CDR3 DNA reads TGCGCCAGCAGCCAACCGACAGGGGGAGGATCACCCCTCCACTTT. It translates to CASSQPTGGGSPLHF.

The chain uses TRBV7-6 and TRBJ2-1; the D gene is possibly TRBD2 (5 bases). The germline V gene encodes CDR1 SGHVS and CDR2 FNYEAQ. Trimming removed 3 bases at V and 6 bases at J, with 12 bases between. This CDR3 has 14 residues. CDR3 protein: CASSFPGSVNEQFF. Written as DNA, the CDR3 is TGTGCCAGCAGCTTTCCGGGATCTGTCAATGAGCAGTTCTTC.

A single count supports this clone. The genes are TRBV19 and TRBJ2-5, with D possibly matching TRBD1 (5 bases). The CDR3 length is 13 residues. Per germline, CDR1 LNHDA and CDR2 SQIVND (reference sequence). Trimming removed 3 bases from V and 3 bases from J, with 8 bases in between. CDR3 sequence reads: CASSMGHKETQYF. CDR3 bases: TGTGCCAGTAGTATGGGGCATAAAGAGACCCAGTACTTC.

The chain employs TRBV5-1 and TRBJ1-4, with no clear D. Trimming took off 4 bases at V and 5 bases at J, with 9 bases between the two ends. The CDR3 is 13 residues long. The germline V gene has CDR1 SGHRS and CDR2 YFSETQ. In nucleotides, the CDR3 is TGCGCCAGCAGCGCAACACAAAATGAAAAACTGTTTTTT. Its translation: CASSATQNEKLFF. The variable domain in full, with the rest retrieved from reference TRBV5-1 and TRBJ1-4, is KAGVTQTPRYLIKTRGQQVTLSCSPISGHRSVSWYQQTPGQGLQFLFEYFSETQRNKGNFPGRFSGRQFSNSRSEMNVSTLELGDSALYLCASSATQNEKLFFGSGTQLSVL.

This clone has just one count. The chain combines TRBV14 with TRBJ1-1; possible D gene TRBD1, 5 bases. The CDR3 length is 16 residues. In germline, CDR1 is SGHDN, CDR2 FVKESK. Trimming pared 1 base from V and 1 base from J, leaving 13 bases between. CDR3 coding DNA: TGTGCCAGCAGCCAAGTGGGGATGGGGACGAACACTGAAGCTTTCTTT. Residues: CASSQVGMGTNTEAFF.

The J gene is TRBJ2-7, the V gene TRBV13, with 7 bases fitting TRBD2. CDR1 is PRHDT, CDR2 FYEKMQ, per germline (reference sequence). Trimming at V came to 5 bases and at J to 2 bases, leaving 9 bases not matched to a gene. The CDR3 contains 15 residues. CDR3 nucleotides: TGTGCCAGCAGCAACCAGGGACTACCTCCCTACGAGCAGTACTTC. This gives the protein CASSNQGLPPYEQYF.

J is TRBJ1-2 and V is TRBV11-3; D uncertain. In germline, CDR1 is SGHNT, CDR2 YENEEA. V lost 4 bases, J lost 2 bases, and 8 bases lay in between. The CDR3 runs to 13 residues. CDR3 residues: CASSSTTNYGYTF. The CDR3 nucleotides read TGTGCCAGCAGCTCAACGACGAACTATGGCTACACCTTC.